These 21 T cell receptor beta chains came from one sample sequenced in a study of cytomegalovirus exposure and HLA in healthy donors. Primers included in the PCR were 60 Vbeta and 13 Jbeta primers. Generated by immunoSEQ multiplex PCR, the TCRdb table keeps only in-frame clones and is missing some. In the table there are about 260,000 clones, around four fifths of which are singletons. Material: PBMCs. The receptors stem from a woman between 35 and 50 years old in good health and CMV-seropositive.

V usage is TRBV5-4 and J usage is TRBJ2-7; D is perhaps TRBD1 (6 bases). Germline V gene data show CDR1 as SGHNT and CDR2 as YYREEE (reference sequence). Trimming removed 0 bases from V and 2 bases from J, with 15 bases in between. CDR3 length: 16 amino acids. CDR3 nucleotide sequence: TGTGCCAGCAGCTTGGTGGGTGGACAGTTAACCTACGAGCAGTACTTC. This translates into CASSLVGGQLTYEQYF.

The chain carries TRBV4-3 and TRBJ1-1; 7 bases map to TRBD1. With V trimmed by 3 bases and J by 8 bases, 6 bases remained unmatched. Germline CDR1 LGHNA, CDR2 YSLEER. CDR3 length: 13 amino acids. The CDR3 sequence is CASSQDLTGEAFF. For the CDR3, the DNA is TGCGCCAGCAGCCAGGACTTGACAGGGGAAGCTTTCTTT.

The gene calls are TRBV9 and TRBJ2-3; TRBD2 might be the D (6 bases). This CDR3 contains 18 residues. V shed 0 bases and J shed 2 bases, with 19 bases lying between them. The germline V gene encodes CDR1 SGDLS and CDR2 YYNGEE. CDR3 sequence (DNA): TGTGCCAGCAGCGTAGCCCCTCCGGGGGAGATATTCACAGATACGCAGTATTTT. It translates to CASSVAPPGEIFTDTQYF.

The chain combines TRBV30 with TRBJ2-7; 9 nucleotides line up with TRBD1. The V gene end was trimmed by 1 base and the J gene end by 6 bases; junction bases not matched to a gene: 4. This CDR3 spans 13 amino acids. The germline V gene has CDR1 GTSNPN and CDR2 SVGIG (reference sequence). In DNA, the CDR3 is TGTGCCTGGAGTGGGGACAGGGACTTCGAGCAGTACTTC. Amino acid sequence: CAWSGDRDFEQYF.

CDR3 protein: CASTLRRSSYNEQFF. The DNA of the CDR3 is TGTGCCAGCACCCTGCGTAGGAGCTCCTACAATGAGCAGTTCTTC. This chain joins TRBV6-1 and TRBJ2-1, with no clear D. CDR1 is MNHNS, CDR2 SASEGT, per germline. The CDR3 length is 15 residues. Trimming left V 7 bases short and J 0 bases short, with 13 bases between.

The rearrangement joins TRBV6-5 to TRBJ2-1; 7 nucleotides match TRBD2. The trim removed 6 bases at V and 6 bases at J, leaving 11 bases unmatched. Per germline, CDR1 MNHEY and CDR2 SVGAGI. There are 15 residues in the CDR3. CDR3 loop: CASSPLAGESNEQFF. CDR3 nucleotide sequence: TGTGCCAGCAGCCCCCTGGCGGGAGAGTCCAATGAGCAGTTCTTC.

In DNA, the CDR3 is TGTGCCAGTATCTCAGGGGTAACCTACGAGCAGTACTTC. Protein: CASISGVTYEQYF. This chain connects TRBV19 to TRBJ2-7, with D perhaps TRBD1 (6 bases). The CDR3 runs 13 residues. V shed 7 bases and J shed 2 bases, with 12 bases lying between them. From germline, CDR1 is LNHDA and CDR2 SQIVND (reference sequence).

The rearrangement uses TRBV11-2 and TRBJ2-3; TRBD2 aligns across 7 bases. The V segment lost 5 bases and the J segment 2 bases; nucleotides outside the gene matches: 10. In germline, CDR1 is SGHAT, CDR2 FQNNGV. There are 16 residues in the CDR3. The CDR3 coding sequence is TGTGCCAGCAGCCCCCTAGCGGACCCGGTCACAGATACGCAGTATTTT. Protein product: CASSPLADPVTDTQYF. The full variable domain, rest sourced from reference TRBV11-2 and TRBJ2-3, is EAGVAQSPRYKIIEKRQSVAFWCNPISGHATLYWYQQILGQGPKLLIQFQNNGVVDDSQLPKDRFSAERLKGVDSTLKIQPAKLEDSAVYLCASSPLADPVTDTQYFGPGTRLTVL.

In this sample, this clone turned up once. J is TRBJ2-1 and V is TRBV7-2; a weak D match, TRBD2 (6 bases). The germline V gene has CDR1 SGHTA and CDR2 FQGNSA. The CDR3 loop spans 15 amino acids. The ends were cut back, 5 bases at V and 6 bases at J, with 17 bases in the middle. The CDR3 DNA reads TGTGCCAGCAGCCTCCAGGAGGGGTGGGGCAATGAGCAGTTCTTC. Its protein product is CASSLQEGWGNEQFF. Variable domain in full (rest from reference TRBV7-2 and TRBJ2-1): GAGVSQSPSNKVTEKGKDVELRCDPISGHTALYWYRQSLGQGLEFLIYFQGNSAPDKSGLPSDRFSAERTGGSVSTLTIQRTQQEDSAVYLCASSLQEGWGNEQFFGPGTRLTVL.

This clone was observed once. The genes are TRBV6-5 and TRBJ2-2; 9 positions agree with TRBD2. The CDR3 has 16 amino acids. The junction had 2 bases not matched to a gene; V was cut back by 0 bases and J by 3 bases. The germline gives CDR1 MNHEY, CDR2 SVGAGI. CDR3 amino acids: CASSYSTSGHTGELFF. DNA of the CDR3: TGTGCCAGCAGTTACTCGACTAGCGGACACACCGGGGAGCTGTTTTTT.

About this clone itself: The identical CDR3 is also encoded by other nucleotide sequences in the sample. The chain is built from TRBV11-2 and TRBJ2-7; D uncertain. V was shortened by 4 bases and J by 3 bases, with 7 bases between the two germline ends. In germline, CDR1 is SGHAT, CDR2 FQNNGV. This CDR3 contains 12 residues. The CDR3 sequence: CASSSTDYEQYF. DNA of the CDR3: TGTGCCAGCAGCTCTACAGACTACGAGCAGTACTTC.

V and J are TRBV14 and TRBJ1-2; TRBD1 agrees at 9 bases. V shed 4 bases and J 4 bases; nucleotides not matched to a gene: 7. CDR1 is SGHDN and CDR2 is FVKESK in the germline V gene. CDR3 size: 15 residues. The CDR3 DNA sequence: TGTGCCAGCAGCCGACCGGGACAGGGCTCCTATGGCTACACCTTC. Its translation: CASSRPGQGSYGYTF.

This rearrangement joins TRBV27 to TRBJ1-5, with 7 bases matching TRBD1. The ends lost 5 bases at V and 5 bases at J; junction bases unmatched: 9. Germline-derived CDR1 and CDR2 are MNHEY and SMNVEV (reference sequence). The CDR3 sequence is 15 residues long. The DNA of the CDR3 is TGTGCCAGCAGTCCGGGACAGAAGGTCTATCAGCCCCAGCATTTT. Protein sequence: CASSPGQKVYQPQHF.

The chain recombines TRBV19 with TRBJ1-4; D gene unclear. The CDR3 has 15 residues. The V end was cut by 3 bases, the J end by 7 bases, with 15 bases between. Germline V gene data show CDR1 as LNHDA and CDR2 as SQIVND (reference sequence). The CDR3 is CASSISVTQREKLFF. Here the CDR3 DNA reads TGTGCCAGTAGTATTAGTGTTACCCAGCGTGAAAAACTGTTTTTT.

The V and J genes are TRBV5-4 and TRBJ1-2, with 12 bases aligning to TRBD1. CDR1 SGHNT and CDR2 YYREEE come from the germline V gene (reference sequence). CDR3 size: 16 residues. J gave up 3 bases and V 3 bases, and 6 bases lay outside the gene matches. The CDR3 loop is CASSWGQGALDYGYTF. In DNA, the CDR3 is TGTGCCAGCAGCTGGGGACAGGGGGCGCTAGACTATGGCTACACCTTC.

This chain connects TRBV5-1 to TRBJ2-3, with TRBD2 matching over 9 bases. The CDR3 spans 15 residues. Trimming at V came to 4 bases and at J to 3 bases, leaving 6 bases not matched to a gene. CDR1 and CDR2 (germline): SGHRS, YFSETQ. CDR3 nucleotide sequence: TGCGCCAGCAGCGTTAGCGGGAGATCAACAGATACGCAGTATTTT. Its translation: CASSVSGRSTDTQYF.

This sequence joins TRBV28 and TRBJ1-1; maybe TRBD1 (5 bases). The germline V and J ends were trimmed by 5 bases and 1 base, with 11 bases remaining between them. The germline gives CDR1 MDHEN, CDR2 SYDVKM. This CDR3 spans 14 amino acids. CDR3 bases: TGTGCCAGCAGTCGAACCGGGGGGAACACTGAAGCTTTCTTT. The encoded protein is CASSRTGGNTEAFF.

The rearrangement uses TRBV6-5 and TRBJ2-5, with D perhaps matching TRBD2 (6 bases). Trimming removed 4 bases at V and 0 bases at J, with 9 bases between. CDR1 and CDR2 (germline): MNHEY, SVGAGI. The CDR3 is 14 amino acids. CDR3 DNA sequence: TGTGCCAGCAGTTGGTCGGGGGACCAAGAGACCCAGTACTTC. Amino acid sequence: CASSWSGDQETQYF.

The chain combines TRBV30 with TRBJ2-7, with 10 positions matching TRBD2. J gave up 4 bases and V 2 bases, and 8 bases lay outside the gene matches. The CDR3 covers 15 residues. The germline V gene has CDR1 GTSNPN and CDR2 SVGIG (reference sequence). CDR3 residues: CAWSPSLAGVYEQYF. The CDR3 DNA reads as TGTGCCTGGAGTCCCAGCCTAGCGGGAGTTTACGAGCAGTACTTC.

J is TRBJ2-7 and V is TRBV11-2; 14 nucleotides agree with TRBD2. The germline V gene encodes CDR1 SGHAT and CDR2 FQNNGV. The CDR3 has 15 residues. Unmatched junction bases numbered 2, after V lost 1 base and J lost 6 bases. CDR3 nucleotide sequence: TGTGCCAGCAGCTTAGCGACTAGCGGGAGGGTCGAGCAGTACTTC. Translation: CASSLATSGRVEQYF.

This chain connects TRBV6-5 to TRBJ2-3, with 7 bases aligning to TRBD2. Germline V CDR1 and CDR2: MNHEY, SVGAGI. J was trimmed by 4 bases and V by 1 base; bases with no gene match: 8. This CDR3 contains 16 residues. The CDR3 DNA is TGTGCCAGCAGTTACTTGAGAGCGGGAAGCGCAGATACGCAGTATTTT. This gives the protein CASSYLRAGSADTQYF.